A selection of T cell receptor beta chains follows, all from one sample in a study of blood T cell repertoires in COVID-19. Measured with immunoSEQ multiplex PCR; TCRdb has only the in-frame clones, and not every one. The repertoire holds approximately 27,000 clones, around 83% seen once, with about 25% in the top ten. Sequencing was performed on peripheral blood. Every receptor here comes from a human donor in a cohort sampled during active COVID-19. Each CDR3 is given with its conserved first and last residue. A D gene is named only where the DNA matches it firmly. Expanded clones get a size class; other rows say once, few or many, or leave the size out.

clone size	D gene	J gene	V gene	CDR3 DNA	CDR3 protein
.	.	TRBJ1-1	TRBV5-4	TGTGCCAGCAGCCCTCCGGGCCCAGCGGGTGAAGCTTTCTTT	CASSPPGPAGEAFF
.	TRBD2	TRBJ2-6	TRBV29-1	TGCAGAGACTTGGCTAGCGGGAGAGGTTCCCCTGGGGCCAACGTCCTGACTTTC	CRDLASGRGSPGANVLTF
.	TRBD2	TRBJ2-5	TRBV5-6	TGTGCCAGCAGCTTGACTAGCGGGAGTATGGAGACCCAGTACTTC	CASSLTSGSMETQYF
.	TRBD2	TRBJ2-1	TRBV27	TGTGCCAGCAGTTCCCTAGCGGGAATGTCCTACAATGAGCAGTTCTTC	CASSSLAGMSYNEQFF
.	.	TRBJ2-3	TRBV4-3	TGCGCCAGCAGGTTGACTACGAGCACAGATACGCAGTATTTT	CASRLTTSTDTQYF
.	TRBD1	TRBJ1-6	TRBV9	TGTGCCAGCAGCGGGCAGGGGGCGCGTTCACCCCTCCACTTT	CASSGQGARSPLHF
.	TRBD2	TRBJ2-7	TRBV4-2	TGTGCCAGCAGCCAAGATCTAGGGCTAGCGGGGACCTACGAGCAGTACTTC	CASSQDLGLAGTYEQYF
.	TRBD2	TRBJ2-3	TRBV30	TGTGCCTGGTTAGGGCTAGCGGGAGGTTTGACAGATACGCAGTATTTT	CAWLGLAGGLTDTQYF
.	.	TRBJ1-1	TRBV28	TGTGCCAGCAGTCCACCGGGTCGCACTGAAGCTTTCTTT	CASSPPGRTEAFF
few	TRBD1	TRBJ1-1	TRBV19	TGTGCCAGTAGTATAGAGACAGGGATTCCCATGAACACTGAAGCTTTCTTT	CASSIETGIPMNTEAFF
.	TRBD2	TRBJ2-2	TRBV20-1	TGCAGTGCTAGTGATAGCGGGAGGGCAAACGGGGAGCTGTTTTTT	CSASDSGRANGELFF
.	TRBD1	TRBJ1-2	TRBV4-2	TGTGCCAGCAGCCAAAACGGACAGGGACTTACCTATGGCTACACCTTC	CASSQNGQGLTYGYTF
.	TRBD1	TRBJ1-1	TRBV11-2	TGTGCCAGCAGGGACGGAAGTAGGACAGGGAACACTGAAGCTTTCTTT	CASRDGSRTGNTEAFF
.	.	TRBJ2-2	TRBV19	TGTGCCAGTAGTAGCTTTGCGTTGAACACCGGGGAGCTGTTTTTT	CASSSFALNTGELFF
.	.	TRBJ1-6	TRBV14	TGTGCCAGCAGCCACCCAGGGGTGGATTCACCCCTCCACTTT	CASSHPGVDSPLHF
.	.	TRBJ2-5	TRBV5-5	TGTGCCAGCAGCCGCCAGGGCGAGACCCAGTACTTC	CASSRQGETQYF
.	.	TRBJ1-1	TRBV24-1	TGTGCCACCAGTGAGCGACGTACAGGGACTGAAGCTTTCTTT	CATSERRTGTEAFF
once	.	TRBJ2-7	TRBV7-2	TGTGCCAGCAGCTTAGGAGTTCGGGGACTTTACGAGCAGTACTTC	CASSLGVRGLYEQYF
.	.	TRBJ1-1	TRBV7-2	TGTGCCAGCAGCCCAGGGTGGGCCACTGAAGCTTTCTTT	CASSPGWATEAFF
few	TRBD2	TRBJ2-1	TRBV7-3	TGTGCCAGCAGCTCCCTGGGCGGGAGGGGCAATGAGCAGTTCTTC	CASSSLGGRGNEQFF
.	.	TRBJ2-2	TRBV30	TGTGCCTGGAGTCGTAGGGGAGGCGGGGAGCTGTTTTTT	CAWSRRGGGELFF
few	TRBD1	TRBJ2-7	TRBV14	TGTGCCAGCAGACGTGGACAGGGCTACGAGCAGTACTTC	CASRRGQGYEQYF
.	.	TRBJ1-2	TRBV6-1	TGTGCCAGCAGTGAAGATTTATGGCGGGGGATTCATGTTCGCACCTTC	CASSEDLWRGIHVRTF
.	TRBD2	TRBJ2-3	TRBV3-1/TRBV3-2	TGTGCCAGCAGCCAAACTAGCGGGAGGGCAGATACGCAGTATTTT	CASSQTSGRADTQYF
.	.	TRBJ1-1	TRBV6-4	TGTGCCAGCAGTGCGAACGGGGGGAACACTGAAGCTTTCTTT	CASSANGGNTEAFF
.	.	TRBJ1-5	TRBV21-1	TGTGCCAGCAGCAACGGACAGGGAGCGGTCTCTTATCAGCCCCAGCATTTT	CASSNGQGAVSYQPQHF
.	TRBD1	TRBJ1-6	TRBV4-3	TGCGCCAGCAGCCAAGATCGGACAGGGCCAAATTCACCCCTCCACTTT	CASSQDRTGPNSPLHF
.	TRBD2	TRBJ2-3	TRBV7-2	TGTGCCAGCACCTTAGCGGGGGGAAACACAGATACGCAGTATTTT	CASTLAGGNTDTQYF
.	.	TRBJ2-5	TRBV30	TGTGCCTGGAGTGGTAGGGGTGCCCAGTACTTC	CAWSGRGAQYF
.	.	TRBJ2-4	TRBV20-1	TGCAGTGCTCCGCGGGAAGGAGGGACGGACTTC	CSAPREGGTDF
.	.	TRBJ2-5	TRBV27	TGTGCCAGCAGTTCGACAGGATCCCATCAAGAGACCCAGTACTTC	CASSSTGSHQETQYF
.	.	TRBJ2-1	TRBV30	TGTGCCTTCCGGGACTTTTCGGGCCTTACCCAGTTCTTC	CAFRDFSGLTQFF
.	.	TRBJ2-3	TRBV12-3/TRBV12-4	TGTGCCAGCAGTTTTATCGGGGAGACGCAGTATTTT	CASSFIGETQYF
.	.	TRBJ2-1	TRBV6-5	TGTGCCAGCAATGTCAGGGGCGGTTATTACGATGAGCAGTTCTTC	CASNVRGGYYDEQFF
.	.	TRBJ1-6	TRBV5-8	TGTGCCAGCGGACAGTTAAATTCACCCCTCCACTTT	CASGQLNSPLHF
.	.	TRBJ2-7	TRBV5-3	TGTGCCAGAAGCTTGGGAGAGGGCTCCTACGAGCAGTACTTC	CARSLGEGSYEQYF
once	TRBD1	TRBJ1-2	TRBV5-1	TGCGCCAGCAGCCCCGGGACAGGCCCGAGGAAGAATGGCTACACCTTC	CASSPGTGPRKNGYTF
.	.	TRBJ1-3	TRBV4-3	TGCGCCAGCAGCCAGGGCCGGCAGGGGACCGGAAACACCATATATTTT	CASSQGRQGTGNTIYF
.	.	TRBJ2-5	TRBV13	TGTGCCAGCAGCTTAGCATCCGGGATCCAAGAGACCCAGTACTTC	CASSLASGIQETQYF
.	.	TRBJ2-5	TRBV18	TGTGCCAGCTCCACGTCAAGGGGGCAAGAGACCCAGTACTTC	CASSTSRGQETQYF
once	TRBD1	TRBJ1-2	TRBV28	TGTGCCAGCAGTTCCCCACCCTACAGGGGGCACTATCCAAACTATGGCTACACCTTC	CASSSPPYRGHYPNYGYTF
.	TRBD2	TRBJ2-2	TRBV12-5	TGTGCTAGTGGTTTGGTGACTAGCGGTACCGGGGAGCTGTTTTTT	CASGLVTSGTGELFF
once	.	TRBJ1-1	TRBV4-1	TGCGCCAGCAGCCAAGTCCCTCCCAGGGAAGCTTTCTTT	CASSQVPPREAFF
few	.	TRBJ2-3	TRBV7-8	TGTGCCAGCAGCCCTAGCACAGATACGCAGTATTTT	CASSPSTDTQYF
.	.	TRBJ2-7	TRBV5-1	TGCGCCAGCAGCTTGAGTTGGGGCTACTCCTACGAGCAGTACTTC	CASSLSWGYSYEQYF
.	.	TRBJ2-2	TRBV5-1	TGCGCCAGCAGCCCGAAGATGACACCCGGGGAGCTGTTTTTT	CASSPKMTPGELFF
.	TRBD2	TRBJ2-7	TRBV5-6	TGTGCCAGCAGCCGGGGAGGGGAACCCTACGAGCAGTACTTC	CASSRGGEPYEQYF
.	.	TRBJ2-1	TRBV5-1	TGCGCCAGCAGCTCGGGGTCACAGTGGGATGAGCAGTTCTTC	CASSSGSQWDEQFF
.	.	TRBJ2-1	TRBV30	TGTGCCTGGAGTGTAGGAGGGTACAATGAGCAGTTCTTC	CAWSVGGYNEQFF
.	.	TRBJ2-2	TRBV30	TGTGCCTGGAGTTTCGGGAGTCGAAACACCGGGGAGCTGTTTTTT	CAWSFGSRNTGELFF
.	.	TRBJ1-5	TRBV5-1	TGCGCCAGCAGTCCCGTACAGGGTCAGCCCCAGCATTTT	CASSPVQGQPQHF
.	TRBD2	TRBJ2-4	TRBV9	TGTGCCAGATACACCGGGACTAGCAACATTCAGTACTTC	CARYTGTSNIQYF
.	TRBD1	TRBJ2-7	TRBV27	TGTGCCAGCAGTACCTACTCGACAGGGGATGGATACGAGCAGTACTTC	CASSTYSTGDGYEQYF
.	TRBD2	TRBJ2-7	TRBV5-1	TGCGCCAGCAGCTTGGGGGCCGCGGGGGAGGTAGGGGAGCAGTACTTC	CASSLGAAGEVGEQYF